This entry describes one T cell receptor beta chain. In germline, CDR1 is SGHRS, CDR2 YFSETQ. The CDR3 covers 15 residues. After removal of 5 bases from V and 0 bases from J, the junction contained 4 bases not matched to a gene. Participants were aged 18 to 89 years, lived in about 26 US areas, and enrolled virtually. Original methodology: Scientists estimated how many nucleated cells there were by amplifying reference gene primers. The table came from immunoSEQ multiplex PCR; TCRdb's copy has only in-frame clones and leaves some out. That table furnishes V, J and clone size, whereas the DNA furnished D and trimming. Of roughly 150,000 clones in the sample, approximately 80% were seen once. This entry comes from a study of blood T cell repertoires in COVID-19.

This chain links TRBV5-1 with TRBJ2-1; 8 bases fit TRBD2. The sequenced sample was PBMCs or T cells enriched from blood (not recorded which). The sequence came from a man between 65 and 85 years old who had been exposed to COVID-19. The CDR3 spells CASSSGTSSYNEQFF. The CDR3 DNA sequence: TGCGCCAGCAGTAGCGGGACCTCCTCCTACAATGAGCAGTTCTTC.